One sample yielded the 6 T cell receptor beta chains listed below, sequenced in a study of human T cells and chemical hapten exposure. TCRdb re-called the RACE reads with MiXCR, one entry per CDR3 protein. The table has over 35,000 distinct CDR3 sequences, more than 8.5% seen once. Specified time point: patch test 2, 6 weeks after DPC sensitization. The sample's treatment: therapeutic diphenylcyclopropenone sensitization with weekly scalp DPC. Sequencing used whole blood, obtained in connection with sensitization to the hapten diphenylcyclopropenone (DPC). These receptors were obtained from a middle-aged woman with alopecia areata. Some clones in this sample may be carry-over from other donors' samples.

Points on this clonotype: A much larger clone differs from this one at a single base, so this may be a read error. This chain links TRBV7-8 with TRBJ2-3; 7 bases agree with TRBD1. Germline lookup yields CDR1 SGHVS and CDR2 FQNEAQ. J was trimmed by 1 base and V by 3 bases; bases with no gene match: 1. The CDR3 is 14 amino acids. CDR3 bases: TGTGCCAGCAGCTTCGGACAGGGCACAGATACGCAGTATTTT. Residues: CASSFGQGTDTQYF.

As to this clonotype: The junction shows a germline mismatch at one end, possibly a read error. V and J are TRBV3-1 and TRBJ2-3; D is unclear. The CDR3 has 13 amino acids. The germline CDR1 and CDR2 sequences are LGHDT and YNNKEL (reference sequence). The CDR3 spells CASIQDLGDTQYF. For the CDR3, the DNA is TGTGCCAGCATCCAAGATCTCGGGGATACGCAGTATTTT.

This clonotype occurred many times. V gene TRBV4-2 combines with J gene TRBJ1-4; D unresolved. The germline CDR1 and CDR2 sequences are LGHNA and YNFKEQ. This CDR3 has 16 amino acids. The V gene lost 1 base and the J gene lost 0 bases, with 9 bases spanning the gap. The CDR3 DNA reads as TGTGCCAGCAGCCAAGCTTCAGGTGCAACTAATGAAAAACTGTTTTTT. It codes for CASSQASGATNEKLFF.

This clonotype was found a few times. The chain joins TRBV10-3 to TRBJ2-3, with a possible D match to TRBD2 (5 bases). CDR3 length: 16 residues. Germline V gene lookup returns CDR1 ENHRY and CDR2 SYGVKD. V was shortened by 1 base and J by 4 bases, with 15 bases between the two germline ends. The CDR3: CAISEWKSLGADTQYF. CDR3 nucleotide sequence: TGTGCCATCAGTGAGTGGAAAAGCCTCGGGGCAGATACGCAGTATTTT.

By share, this clonotype counts as medium-sized. The V gene is TRBV7-9, the J gene TRBJ2-7; D ambiguous. V lost 1 base and J lost 3, with 10 bases in between. The CDR3 length is 14 residues. Germline CDR1 reads SEHNR; CDR2 reads FQNEAQ (reference sequence). CDR3 loop: CASSLVSGSYEQYF. The CDR3 DNA sequence: TGTGCCAGCAGCTTAGTCTCGGGTAGCTACGAGCAGTACTTC. The variable domain in full, completed from reference TRBV7-9 and TRBJ2-7, reads DTGVSQNPRHKITKRGQNVTFRCDPISEHNRLYWYRQTLGQGPEFLTYFQNEAQLEKSRLLSDRFSAERPKGSFSTLEIQRTEQGDSAMYLCASSLVSGSYEQYFGPGTRLTVT.

This clonotype has just a few counts. The chain couples TRBV6-5 to TRBJ2-7, with D hard to call. The CDR3 extends over 14 amino acids. Deletions cut 2 bases from V and 2 bases from J, with 10 bases between. Germline V gene lookup returns CDR1 MNHEY and CDR2 SVGAGI. The CDR3 loop is CASSYGKGAYEQYF. The CDR3 DNA follows: TGTGCCAGCAGTTACGGCAAGGGTGCCTACGAGCAGTACTTC.